One sample yielded the 2 T cell receptor beta chains listed below, sequenced in a study of naive and memory T cell subsets (TCRdb year 2017). The library was prepared using UMI-ligation and nested PCR. Sequenced on an Illumina MiSeq. An equimolar mix of two oligonucleotides covering both TRBC1 and TRBC2 was used as the beta constant-region primer. Four rounds of PCR were used to amplify ligated cDNA, with nested alpha and beta constant-region primers being used together with the SP2 primer. The public reads were run again by TCRdb, first through fastp at Q25 and then through MiXCR, and only productive beta chains were kept. Entries are consolidated by CDR3 protein sequence, retaining the most common genes and DNA. The sample yields some 83,000 distinct CDR3 sequences; over 9% were counted once. The ten largest make up 1.2% of the sample. Sequenced material: naive CD8+ T cells from blood. The intended sense of this specimen's cell subset or site label: naive T cells, CD45RA high CD27+. The receptors shown here come from a human donor in good health.

In this sample, this clonotype turned up many times. The V call is TRBV6-6, the J call TRBJ1-5, with 10 nucleotides matching TRBD1. Germline values: CDR1 MNHNY, CDR2 SVGAGI (reference sequence). Trimming removed 6 bases from V and 4 bases from J; junction bases left unmatched: 6. This CDR3 has 15 residues. CDR3 nucleotides: TGTGCCAGCAGCCGGGACAGGGGCCCAAATCAGCCCCAGCATTTT. It yields the protein CASSRDRGPNQPQHF.

The V and J genes are TRBV27 and TRBJ2-5, with D maybe TRBD2 (5 bases). Germline lookup yields CDR1 MNHEY and CDR2 SMNVEV (reference sequence). Trimming took off 2 bases at V and 7 bases at J, with 14 bases between the two ends. CDR3 size: 14 residues. The CDR3 here is CASSLRLGEGTQYF. For the CDR3, the DNA is TGTGCCAGCAGTTTAAGGCTCGGCGAGGGGACCCAGTACTTC.